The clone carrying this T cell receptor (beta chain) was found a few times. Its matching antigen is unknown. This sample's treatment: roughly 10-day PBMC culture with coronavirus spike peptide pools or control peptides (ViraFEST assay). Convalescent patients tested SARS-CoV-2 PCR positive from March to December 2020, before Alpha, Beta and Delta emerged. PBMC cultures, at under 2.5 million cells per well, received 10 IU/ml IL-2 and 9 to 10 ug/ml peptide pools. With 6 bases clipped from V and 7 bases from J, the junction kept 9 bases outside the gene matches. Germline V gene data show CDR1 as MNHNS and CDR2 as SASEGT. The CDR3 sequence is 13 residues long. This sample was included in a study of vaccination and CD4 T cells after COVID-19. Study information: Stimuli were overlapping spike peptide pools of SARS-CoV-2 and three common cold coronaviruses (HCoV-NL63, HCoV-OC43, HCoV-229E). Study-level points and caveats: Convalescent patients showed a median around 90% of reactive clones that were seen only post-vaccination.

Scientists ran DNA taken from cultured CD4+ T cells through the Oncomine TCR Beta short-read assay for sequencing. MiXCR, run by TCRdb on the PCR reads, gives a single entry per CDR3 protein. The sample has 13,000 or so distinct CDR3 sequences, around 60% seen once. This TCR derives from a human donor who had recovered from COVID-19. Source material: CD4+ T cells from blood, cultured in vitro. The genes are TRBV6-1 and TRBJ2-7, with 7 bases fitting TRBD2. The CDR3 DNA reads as TGTGCCAGCAGGATCGGACTAGTCAGTGAGCAGTACTTC. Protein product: CASRIGLVSEQYF.